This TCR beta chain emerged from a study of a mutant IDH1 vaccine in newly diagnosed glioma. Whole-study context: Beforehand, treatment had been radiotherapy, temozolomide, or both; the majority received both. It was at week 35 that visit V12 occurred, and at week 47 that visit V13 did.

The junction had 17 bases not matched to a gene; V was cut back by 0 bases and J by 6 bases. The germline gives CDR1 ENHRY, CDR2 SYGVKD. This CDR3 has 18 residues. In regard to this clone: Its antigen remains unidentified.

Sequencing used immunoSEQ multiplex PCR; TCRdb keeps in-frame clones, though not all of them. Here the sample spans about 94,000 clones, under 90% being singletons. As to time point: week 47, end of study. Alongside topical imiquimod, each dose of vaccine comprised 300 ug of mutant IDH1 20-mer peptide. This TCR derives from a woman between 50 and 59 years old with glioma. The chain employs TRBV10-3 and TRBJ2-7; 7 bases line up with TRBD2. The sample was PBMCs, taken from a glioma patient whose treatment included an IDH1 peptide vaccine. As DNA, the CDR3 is TGTGCCATCAGTGAGTCCCGGGAGCGGGACCTCCCATACGGCGAGCAGTACTTC. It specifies CAISESRERDLPYGEQYF.